This TCR beta chain was recorded in a study of regulatory T cells in long-lasting Graves disease. In its sample, this clonotype was seen a few times. Its antigen is undetermined. The CDR3 extends over 13 amino acids. The germline V gene has CDR1 MNHEY and CDR2 SVGEGT. V was shortened by 2 bases and J by 4 bases, with 8 bases between the two germline ends. With iRepertoire HTBI primers and Arm-PCR of CDR3 regions, TCR beta libraries were built. TCRdb fed the multiplex PCR reads into MiXCR, producing one record per CDR3 protein. This table holds under 450,000 distinct CDR3 sequences, over 9.5% found once. Study results and caveats: TCR diversity in persistent Graves' patients was below that of newly diagnosed ones. Authors noted too few samples as a limitation.

Time point reported: newly diagnosed GD, antithyroid drugs for less than 3 months. The TCR library was made from RNA that had been extracted from PBMCs in TRIzol. These data were also reused for a study on T cells in Graves' hyperthyroidism and ophthalmopathy. This second study notes: An initial round of RT-PCR targeting the TCR CDR3 relied on the HTBI primer set. Ophthalmopathy was distinguished from stable hyperthyroidism by 13 V-J signatures.

The source material was peripheral blood mononuclear cells (PBMCs), sampled at new diagnosis, from a patient treated with antithyroid drugs. The chain carries TRBV6-2 or TRBV6-3 and TRBJ1-2; unclear D gene. The source of this sequence is a woman between 18 and 29 years old with Graves disease. The CDR3 protein is CASSYELRYGYTF. The CDR3 region has the DNA TGTGCCAGCAGTTACGAGTTACGCTATGGCTACACCTTC.